This TCR beta chain derives from a study of beta chain features in type 1 diabetes. Sequenced material consisted of expressed TCRB transcripts (all of the isolated RNA was reverse transcribed). A few million reads, on average, came from each naive, central memory and regulatory T cell sample. Using immunoSEQ multiplex PCR, the repertoire was profiled, and TCRdb retains in-frame clones only, with some absent. The sample has roughly 300,000 clones; around 7.6% are singletons. Via CD45RO/CCR7/CD25/CD127/CD95/CD27, cells of the CD4+ naive, central memory, regulatory and stem cell-like memory subsets were sorted. All of the sorted populations showed purity greater than 98%. Material: central memory CD4+ T cells from blood. The clonotype originates from a woman aged 18-35 years in good health.

DNA of the CDR3: TGCGCCAGCAGCTTGGCGACAGGGACTTCCAGGGAAGCTTTCTTT. Its protein product is CASSLATGTSREAFF. The V call is TRBV5-1, the J call TRBJ1-1, with 7 bases aligning to TRBD1. The CDR3 is made up of 15 amino acids. V was pared by 0 bases and J by 8 bases, with 10 bases of the junction left unmatched. The germline V gene encodes CDR1 SGHRS and CDR2 YFSETQ.